Listed here are 23 T cell receptor beta chains from one sample, sequenced in a study of blood T cell repertoires in COVID-19 (dated by TCRdb to 2018 to 2020). The method behind the library was the immunoSEQ multiplex PCR assay. The table comes from immuneACCESS by way of TCRdb, which keeps in-frame sequences with V and J called. Part of the clones is missing from these tables; in studies checked, under half for an unresolved V gene and the rest for unknown reasons. The sample has around 110,000 clones on record, approximately 84% of them singletons. The ten top clones hold less than 5% of the sample. Sequencing input: peripheral blood. The receptors shown here come from a human donor in a cohort sampled during active COVID-19.

This clone came up a few times. This sequence joins TRBV27 and TRBJ1-5, with D tentatively TRBD1 (5 bases). V dropped 6 bases and J dropped 0 bases, with 12 bases sitting between them. The CDR3 length is 15 residues. Germline assignment: CDR1 MNHEY and CDR2 SMNVEV (reference sequence). DNA of the CDR3: TGTGCCAGCAGGACAGCCTCATATAGCAATCAGCCCCAGCATTTT. Translating gives CASRTASYSNQPQHF.

The rearrangement uses TRBV27 and TRBJ2-7, with D hard to call. Germline V gives CDR1 MNHEY, CDR2 SMNVEV (reference sequence). V was shortened by 0 bases and J by 2 bases, with 11 bases between the two germline ends. There are 15 residues in the CDR3. The CDR3 loop reads CASSLSSGATYEQYF. In DNA, the CDR3 is TGTGCCAGCAGTTTATCGTCAGGCGCCACCTACGAGCAGTACTTC.

The chain is built from TRBV28 and TRBJ2-7; 10 bases match TRBD2. V lost 4 bases and J lost 4; bases outside the gene matches: 10. This CDR3 is 16 amino acids long. Per germline, CDR1 MDHEN and CDR2 SYDVKM. The CDR3 coding sequence is TGTGCCAGCAGTTCCCCTCAGCGGGAGGGTCTGTACGAGCAGTACGTC. Translation: CASSSPQREGLYEQYV.

Here the CDR3 reads CASSPSGRNEQYF. The CDR3 region has the DNA TGTGCCAGCAGTCCTAGCGGGAGAAACGAGCAGTACTTC. The gene calls are TRBV27 and TRBJ2-7, with TRBD2 identical over 10 bases. The CDR3 is made up of 13 amino acids. The germline V gene has CDR1 MNHEY and CDR2 SMNVEV (reference sequence). V lost 5 bases to trimming and J lost 5 bases; unmatched junction nucleotides: 3.

The chain joins TRBV9 to TRBJ2-3; D is perhaps TRBD2 (6 bases). V was cut by 4 bases and J by 0 bases, with 15 bases left in between. The CDR3 runs 16 residues. The germline CDR1 and CDR2 sequences are SGDLS and YYNGEE. The CDR3 is CASSPGVGTSTDTQYF. In DNA, the CDR3 is TGTGCCAGCAGCCCGGGGGTAGGCACTAGCACAGATACGCAGTATTTT.

The V gene is TRBV7-2, the J gene TRBJ2-7; 8 bases line up with TRBD2. J was trimmed by 5 bases and V by 1 base; bases with no gene match: 10. The CDR3 runs 16 residues. Germline values: CDR1 SGHTA, CDR2 FQGNSA. This CDR3 reads CASSLGRLAGIDEQYF. CDR3 nucleotide sequence: TGTGCCAGCAGCTTAGGAAGATTAGCGGGAATCGACGAGCAGTACTTC.

The rearrangement links TRBV7-8 to TRBJ2-2; 12 bases fit TRBD2. The CDR3 contains 16 residues. Germline values: CDR1 SGHVS, CDR2 FQNEAQ. The junction had 4 bases not matched to a gene; V was cut back by 4 bases and J by 4 bases. DNA of the CDR3: TGTGCCAGCAGCTCCGGACTAGCGGGGCTCACCGGGGAGCTGTTTTTT. Translated: CASSSGLAGLTGELFF.

This rearrangement joins TRBV5-1 to TRBJ1-2; 8 bases fit TRBD1. CDR1 is SGHRS, CDR2 YFSETQ, per germline. CDR3 length equals 16 residues. Trimming cost V 0 bases and J 0 bases; bases outside gene matches: 4. The CDR3 region has the DNA TGCGCCAGCAGCTTGGAACCGGGACAGGCTAACTATGGCTACACCTTC. Amino acids: CASSLEPGQANYGYTF.

This chain links TRBV7-2 with TRBJ1-6; no firm D call. Germline loops: CDR1 SGHTA, CDR2 FQGNSA. V lost 0 bases to trimming and J lost 7 bases, with 10 bases between them. The CDR3 covers 15 residues. The CDR3 DNA sequence: TGTGCCAGCAGCTTAGCGGCAGGTGCCAATTCACCCCTCCACTTT. It encodes CASSLAAGANSPLHF.

The chain uses TRBV25-1 and TRBJ2-1; 8 bases fit TRBD1. Germline CDR1 MGHDK, CDR2 SYGVNS. The CDR3 sequence is 15 residues long. V lost 3 bases, J lost 12 bases, and 13 bases stayed unmatched. The CDR3 coding sequence is TGTGCCAGCAGTGATTCCTCCGGACAGGGAAAGGCGCAGTTCTTC. Translated: CASSDSSGQGKAQFF.

The rearrangement joins TRBV2 to TRBJ1-5; D is uncertain. The germline V and J ends were trimmed by 6 bases and 5 bases, with 17 bases remaining between them. There are 15 residues in the CDR3. Germline CDR1 is SNHLY and CDR2 is FYNNEI. As DNA, the CDR3 is TGTGCCAGCAGCCCTTTGGCGGAGATCCATCAGCCCCAGCATTTT. Protein product: CASSPLAEIHQPQHF.

This chain joins TRBV21-1 and TRBJ2-7; no check of the table's D call, TRBD2, against the DNA was made. TRBV21-1 is given as a pseudogene. This CDR3 is 17 amino acids long. In DNA form, the CDR3 reads TGTGCCAGCAGCAAATTTTCCCCCTCTAGAAACTCCTACGAGCAGTACGTC. Translation: CASSKFSPSRNSYEQYV.

The chain links TRBV7-6 to TRBJ2-7, with 9 bases lining up with TRBD1. V dropped 5 bases and J dropped 3; count of bases not matched to a gene: 8. The CDR3 totals 15 residues. Per germline, CDR1 SGHVS and CDR2 FNYEAQ. The CDR3 region is CASSPAPGQGYEQYF. CDR3 nucleotide sequence: TGTGCCAGCAGCCCCGCCCCGGGACAGGGCTACGAGCAGTACTTC.

V and J are TRBV5-1 and TRBJ2-3; possibly TRBD2 for D (6 bases). Germline CDR1 is SGHRS and CDR2 is YFSETQ. The CDR3 has 13 amino acids. Trimming shortened V by 6 bases and J by 4 bases, and 12 bases separated the two germline ends. Written as DNA, the CDR3 is TGCGCCAGCAACCGACTAGATTCAGATACGCAGTATTTT. Encoded protein: CASNRLDSDTQYF.

The gene calls are TRBV27 and TRBJ1-4; 7 bases agree with TRBD1. Germline V gene data show CDR1 as MNHEY and CDR2 as SMNVEV (reference sequence). This CDR3 has 19 residues. Trimming removed 8 bases from V and 8 bases from J; junction bases left unmatched: 26. The CDR3 here is CASVLSPKLIPTDREKLFF. CDR3 bases: TGTGCCAGCGTCCTCTCCCCTAAGTTAATCCCCACGGACAGGGAAAAACTGTTTTTT.

The chain joins TRBV28 to TRBJ2-5, with D maybe TRBD1 (5 bases). Trimming removed 5 bases from V and 1 base from J, with 14 bases in between. Germline assignment: CDR1 MDHEN and CDR2 SYDVKM. The CDR3 spans 15 residues. The CDR3 nucleotides read TGTGCCAGCAGTGGATTAGGGGCTTTCCAAGAGACCCAGTACTTC. Amino acids: CASSGLGAFQETQYF.

The sample holds a few counts of this clone. This chain uses TRBV5-6 with TRBJ2-2; TRBD2 matches at 11 bases. CDR3 length equals 16 residues. The germline V gene encodes CDR1 SGHDT and CDR2 YYEEEE. The V segment lost 4 bases and the J segment 2 bases; nucleotides outside the gene matches: 4. As DNA, the CDR3 is TGTGCCAGCAGCCATACTAGCGGGAGTAACACCGGGGAGCTGTTTTTT. Amino acid sequence: CASSHTSGSNTGELFF.

The chain has TRBV7-9 and TRBJ1-1, with 9 bases fitting TRBD1. CDR3 length: 14 residues. Germline loops: CDR1 SEHNR, CDR2 FQNEAQ (reference sequence). The V segment lost 4 bases and the J segment 4 bases; nucleotides outside the gene matches: 4. CDR3 bases: TGTGCCAGCAGCTCCCTGACAGGGGGCACTGAAGCTTTCTTT. This codes for CASSSLTGGTEAFF. Combining the CDR3 with reference TRBV7-9 and TRBJ1-1 gives the whole variable domain DTGVSQNPRHKITKRGQNVTFRCDPISEHNRLYWYRQTLGQGPEFLTYFQNEAQLEKSRLLSDRFSAERPKGSFSTLEIQRTEQGDSAMYLCASSSLTGGTEAFFGQGTRLTVV.

This sequence joins TRBV19 and TRBJ2-7; 11 nucleotides align to TRBD2. Germline CDR1 and CDR2: LNHDA and SQIVND (reference sequence). Trimming cost V 2 bases and J 5 bases; bases outside gene matches: 5. The CDR3 consists of 15 residues. CDR3 DNA: TGTGCCAGTAGTATAATCCTAGCGGGAGGCAACGAGCAGTACTTC. Translation: CASSIILAGGNEQYF.

The gene calls are TRBV19 and TRBJ2-1; TRBD2 matches at 14 bases. With V trimmed by 8 bases and J by 0 bases, 9 bases remained unmatched. There are 18 residues in the CDR3. Germline CDR1 and CDR2: LNHDA and SQIVND (reference sequence). The CDR3 nucleotides read TGTGCCAGTGGAAGACTAGCGGGAGGGATTCGCTCCTACAATGAGCAGTTCTTC. Protein sequence: CASGRLAGGIRSYNEQFF. The full variable domain, in which reference TRBV19 and TRBJ2-1 provide the parts outside the CDR3, is DGGITQSPKYLFRKEGQNVTLSCEQNLNHDAMYWYRQDPGQGLRLIYYSQIVNDFQKGDIAEGYSVSREKKESFPLTVTSAQKNPTAFYLCASGRLAGGIRSYNEQFFGPGTRLTVL.

This sequence joins TRBV19 and TRBJ2-3; tentative D call: TRBD1 (6 bases). CDR3 length equals 14 residues. The germline gives CDR1 LNHDA, CDR2 SQIVND (reference sequence). Trimming left V 6 bases short and J 2 bases short, with 12 bases between. The CDR3 here is CASSPGTTTDTQYF. The CDR3 DNA follows: TGTGCCAGTAGCCCCGGGACAACCACAGATACGCAGTATTTT.

This rearrangement joins TRBV3-1 (or the pseudogene TRBV3-2) to TRBJ2-7, with D perhaps TRBD1 (6 bases). The CDR3 totals 13 residues. V was shortened by 4 bases and J by 10 bases, with 17 bases between the two germline ends. The germline CDR1 and CDR2 sequences are LGHDT and YNNKEL (reference sequence). In DNA, the CDR3 is TGTGCCAGCAGCCTTCAGCAGGGGTTTGAACAGTACTTC. Translation: CASSLQQGFEQYF.

The genes are TRBV6-5 and TRBJ2-2, with D unclear. The CDR3 sequence is 14 residues long. Germline CDR1 and CDR2: MNHEY and SVGAGI. V gave up 7 bases and J gave up 1 base, with 10 bases separating them. CDR3 in amino acids: CASTPSGNTGELFF. In DNA form, the CDR3 reads TGTGCCAGCACCCCCTCGGGGAACACCGGGGAGCTGTTTTTT.